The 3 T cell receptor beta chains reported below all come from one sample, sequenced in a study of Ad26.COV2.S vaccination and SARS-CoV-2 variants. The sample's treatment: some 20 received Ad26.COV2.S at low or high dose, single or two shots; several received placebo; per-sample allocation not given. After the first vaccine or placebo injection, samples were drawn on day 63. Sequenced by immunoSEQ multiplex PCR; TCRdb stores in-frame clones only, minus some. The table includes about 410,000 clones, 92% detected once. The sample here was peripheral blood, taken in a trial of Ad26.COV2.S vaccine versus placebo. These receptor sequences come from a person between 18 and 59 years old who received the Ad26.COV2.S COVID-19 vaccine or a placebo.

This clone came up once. CDR3 in amino acids: CASSQETSGALTDTQYF. Written as DNA, the CDR3 is TGTGCCAGCAGCCAAGAAACTAGCGGGGCGCTCACAGATACGCAGTATTTT. The chain links TRBV4-2 to TRBJ2-3; 10 bases line up with TRBD2. The germline gives CDR1 LGHNA, CDR2 YNFKEQ. Trimming took 0 bases from V and 2 from J; bases not matched to a gene: 5. This CDR3 is built from 17 residues.

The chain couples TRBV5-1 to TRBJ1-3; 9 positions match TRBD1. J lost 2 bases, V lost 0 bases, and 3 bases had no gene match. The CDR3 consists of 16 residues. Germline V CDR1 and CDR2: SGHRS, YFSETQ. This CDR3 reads CASSLGGQGAGNTIYF. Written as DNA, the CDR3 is TGCGCCAGCAGCTTGGGGGGACAGGGAGCTGGAAACACCATATATTTT.

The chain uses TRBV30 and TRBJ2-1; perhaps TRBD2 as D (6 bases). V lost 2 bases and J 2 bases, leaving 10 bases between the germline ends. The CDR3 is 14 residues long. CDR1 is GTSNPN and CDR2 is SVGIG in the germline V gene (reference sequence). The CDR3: CAWSWTGAYNEQFF. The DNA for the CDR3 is TGTGCCTGGAGTTGGACGGGGGCCTACAATGAGCAGTTCTTC.